This entry lists 27 T cell receptor beta chains sequenced from one sample in a study of T-cell reconstitution after alpha-beta-depleted transplantation in children. During its preparation, the TCRbeta library received unique molecular identifiers. From the PCR reads, TCRdb called clonotypes with MiXCR, one entry per CDR3 protein. The sample includes hundreds of thousands of distinct CDR3 sequences, 15% to 20% of them seen just once. Sequences were derived from PBMCs, mostly from graft donor cells, sampled 360 days after TCRalphabeta/CD19-depleted stem cell transplant. The receptors shown here come from a boy under three years old who had a stem cell transplant for Wiskott-Aldrich syndrome, so the T cells may come from the graft donor.

The chain couples TRBV7-9 to TRBJ1-4; D is unresolved. Trimming took 5 bases from V and 3 from J, leaving 10 bases between them. Germline V gives CDR1 SEHNR, CDR2 FQNEAQ (reference sequence). This CDR3 contains 14 residues. CDR3 residues: CASSGGTANEKLFF. Written as DNA, the CDR3 is TGTGCCAGCAGCGGTGGTACAGCTAATGAAAAACTGTTTTTT.

The rearrangement uses TRBV15 and TRBJ2-5; 9 bases fit TRBD1. V was pared by 5 bases and J by 5 bases, with 3 bases of the junction left unmatched. Germline V lookup: CDR1 LNHNV, CDR2 YYDKDF (reference sequence). The CDR3 is 13 residues long. CDR3 region: CATSWTGVETQYF. The CDR3 region has the DNA TGTGCCACCAGCTGGACAGGGGTCGAGACCCAGTACTTC. Drawing the rest from reference TRBV15 and TRBJ2-5, the complete variable domain is DAMVIQNPRYQVTQFGKPVTLSCSQTLNHNVMYWYQQKSSQAPKLLFHYYDKDFNNEADTPDNFQSRRPNTSFCFLDIRSPGLGDTAMYLCATSWTGVETQYFGPGTRLLVL.

The rearrangement uses TRBV7-2 and TRBJ2-3; 11 nucleotides match TRBD2. Germline V CDR1 and CDR2: SGHTA, FQGNSA. The CDR3 is 17 amino acids. V lost 5 bases, J lost 0 bases, and 7 bases stayed unmatched. The CDR3 here is CASSMLRTSGSTDTQYF. DNA of the CDR3: TGTGCCAGCAGCATGCTCCGGACTAGCGGGAGCACAGATACGCAGTATTTT.

This clonotype has just a few counts. The CDR3 here is CASSYSGPNQPQHF. The CDR3 DNA reads as TGTGCCAGCAGTTACTCGGGGCCTAATCAGCCCCAGCATTTT. V and J are TRBV6-5 and TRBJ1-5, with D possibly matching TRBD1 (5 bases). CDR3 length: 14 amino acids. Germline V gives CDR1 MNHEY, CDR2 SVGAGI. The germline V and J ends were trimmed by 0 bases and 4 bases, with 7 bases remaining between them.

The table lists this clonotype with a few counts. This chain uses TRBV29-1 with TRBJ2-5; D perhaps matches TRBD1 (5 bases). Germline CDR1 is SQVTM and CDR2 is ANQGSEA. V dropped 2 bases and J dropped 0 bases, with 13 bases sitting between them. The CDR3 totals 15 residues. The chain's CDR3 is CSVERWTKYQETQYF. CDR3 DNA: TGCAGCGTTGAACGTTGGACAAAGTACCAAGAGACCCAGTACTTC.

By frequency in the sample, this clonotype is medium-sized (0.01 to 0.1%). J is TRBJ2-1 and V is TRBV12-3 or TRBV12-4; D possibly corresponds to TRBD2 (6 bases). V was pared by 6 bases and J by 10 bases, with 22 bases between. The CDR3 totals 15 residues. CDR3 sequence: CASSLRGTLVGEQFF. The CDR3 coding sequence is TGTGCCAGCAGCCTACGAGGGACTCTCGTCGGAGAGCAGTTCTTC.

The V call is TRBV3-1, the J call TRBJ2-2; D gene uncertain. V lost 3 bases and J 4 bases, leaving 6 bases between the germline ends. This CDR3 spans 13 amino acids. In germline, CDR1 is LGHDT, CDR2 YNNKEL (reference sequence). The CDR3 DNA follows: TGTGCCAGCAGCCATTGGGCCACCGGGGAGCTGTTTTTT. Translation: CASSHWATGELFF.

This clonotype was seen more than once but under ten times. This rearrangement joins TRBV15 to TRBJ2-7, with 7 bases matching TRBD1. V was clipped by 5 bases and J by 2 bases; unmatched bases: 12. The CDR3 sequence is 16 residues long. Germline assignment: CDR1 LNHNV and CDR2 YYDKDF (reference sequence). The CDR3 nucleotides are TGTGCCACCAGCTTGACAGGGCCTTTCGGGGCCTACGAGCAGTACTTC. Protein product: CATSLTGPFGAYEQYF.

This chain connects TRBV9 to TRBJ2-1; TRBD2 aligns across 10 bases. The CDR3 extends over 19 amino acids. CDR1 and CDR2 (germline): SGDLS, YYNGEE. The junction had 17 bases not matched to a gene; V was cut back by 4 bases and J by 4 bases. The chain's CDR3 is CASSPRFTRLAGRYNEQFF. CDR3 nucleotide sequence: TGTGCCAGCAGCCCGCGATTTACGAGACTAGCGGGTAGATACAATGAGCAGTTCTTC.

The chain links TRBV4-3 to TRBJ2-7; 7 bases map to TRBD1. CDR3 length: 13 amino acids. Germline V gives CDR1 LGHNA, CDR2 YSLEER. V dropped 6 bases and J dropped 7; count of bases not matched to a gene: 9. The CDR3 region has the DNA TGCGCCAGCAGTGTAGGGGGCGAGGGTGAGCAGTACTTC. This gives the protein CASSVGGEGEQYF.

The genes are TRBV29-1 and TRBJ2-6; D not certain. Per germline, CDR1 SQVTM and CDR2 ANQGSEA. This CDR3 contains 14 residues. Trimming stripped 5 bases from V and 2 bases from J, with 10 bases between. The CDR3 DNA is TGCAGCGTTCAAGGCGGTCCTGGGGCCAACGTCCTGACTTTC. Translation: CSVQGGPGANVLTF.

The rearrangement joins TRBV18 to TRBJ1-1; D is possibly TRBD1 (6 bases). Trimming pared 3 bases from V and 4 bases from J, leaving 15 bases between. The CDR3 has 15 residues. Germline loops: CDR1 KGHSH, CDR2 LQKENI. The CDR3 coding sequence is TGTGCCAGCTCACCCACACAGGGCGCAGGCACTGAAGCTTTCTTT. Translated: CASSPTQGAGTEAFF.

The table lists this clonotype with a few counts. The chain has TRBV29-1 and TRBJ2-3; tentative D call: TRBD2 (6 bases). The CDR3 sequence is 14 residues long. The germline gives CDR1 SQVTM, CDR2 ANQGSEA. V lost 7 bases, J lost 2 bases, and 16 bases lay in between. The CDR3 spells CSARTEGITDTQYF. CDR3 DNA: TGCAGCGCCCGGACGGAGGGCATCACAGATACGCAGTATTTT.

The genes are TRBV4-1 and TRBJ2-2; tentatively, D is TRBD2 (6 bases). Trimming took off 0 bases at V and 5 bases at J, with 28 bases between the two ends. This CDR3 region has 21 residues. Germline CDR1 MGHRA, CDR2 YSYEKL. The CDR3 sequence: CASSQESKYFVGSQFTGELFF. Written as DNA, the CDR3 is TGCGCCAGCAGCCAAGAATCAAAGTATTTTGTCGGGAGCCAGTTTACCGGGGAGCTGTTTTTT.

V and J are TRBV11-2 and TRBJ2-1; D not certain. V was pared by 4 bases and J by 5 bases, with 18 bases between. The germline V gene encodes CDR1 SGHAT and CDR2 FQNNGV. This CDR3 has 16 amino acids. CDR3 region: CASSSYPFRSDNEQFF. In DNA form, the CDR3 reads TGTGCCAGCAGCTCATACCCCTTTCGGTCGGACAATGAGCAGTTCTTC.

V gene TRBV27 combines with J gene TRBJ1-5; D is unresolved. CDR3 size: 15 residues. CDR1 and CDR2 from the germline V gene are MNHEY and SMNVEV (reference sequence). Trimming stripped 8 bases from V and 4 bases from J, with 18 bases between. CDR3 nucleotides: TGTGCCAGCGGATTCTCCGGGTCTCCTAATCAGCCCCAGCATTTT. It specifies CASGFSGSPNQPQHF.

This clonotype was recorded at least ten times. This chain uses TRBV18 with TRBJ2-5; D may be TRBD1 or TRBD2 (6 bases each). CDR3 length: 14 amino acids. V was cut by 2 bases and J by 6 bases, with 13 bases left in between. Germline-derived CDR1 and CDR2 are KGHSH and LQKENI. CDR3 loop: CASSPIGGQQTQYF. The CDR3, as DNA: TGTGCCAGCTCACCAATTGGGGGGCAGCAGACCCAGTACTTC.

This chain connects TRBV19 to TRBJ2-7, with 7 bases matching TRBD1. The CDR3 runs 17 residues. V gave up 5 bases and J gave up 2 bases; unmatched junction bases: 15. CDR1 is LNHDA, CDR2 SQIVND, per germline (reference sequence). The chain's CDR3 is CASSRRQGGIEAYEQYF. In nucleotides, the CDR3 is TGTGCCAGTAGTCGGAGACAGGGTGGGATCGAGGCCTACGAGCAGTACTTC.

This chain joins TRBV7-6 and TRBJ2-2, with 9 bases lining up with TRBD2. With V trimmed by 2 bases and J by 4 bases, 8 bases remained unmatched. CDR1 is SGHVS and CDR2 is FNYEAQ in the germline V gene. This CDR3 spans 17 amino acids. This CDR3 reads CASSLRASGMITGELFF. CDR3 DNA: TGTGCCAGCAGCTTACGAGCTAGCGGGATGATCACCGGGGAGCTGTTTTTT.

This clonotype was counted ten times or more. The J gene is TRBJ2-3, the V gene TRBV7-9; D possibly uses TRBD1 or TRBD2 (5 bases each). V lost 0 bases and J lost 0, with 13 bases in between. The CDR3 has 17 amino acids. CDR1 is SEHNR, CDR2 FQNEAQ, per germline (reference sequence). The chain's CDR3 is CASSLARWDVSTDTQYF. CDR3 nucleotide sequence: TGTGCCAGCAGCTTAGCAAGATGGGACGTTAGCACAGATACGCAGTATTTT.

This clonotype came up many times. The rearrangement joins TRBV24-1 to TRBJ2-3; TRBD2 is a possible D gene (6 bases). This CDR3 is built from 16 residues. The V and J ends lost 1 base and 3 bases respectively, with 13 bases between them. The germline gives CDR1 KGHDR, CDR2 SFDVKD. CDR3 region: CATSDFRGAGTDTQYF. CDR3 in DNA: TGTGCCACCAGTGATTTCAGAGGGGCGGGGACAGATACGCAGTATTTT.

This clonotype was observed a few times. J is TRBJ2-3 and V is TRBV4-1; the D gene is possibly TRBD2 (5 bases). The CDR3 sequence is 16 residues long. V dropped 0 bases and J dropped 0 bases, with 10 bases sitting between them. CDR1 and CDR2 from the germline V gene are MGHRA and YSYEKL. The DNA of the CDR3 is TGCGCCAGCAGCCAAGATAGCGCGGCTAGCACAGATACGCAGTATTTT. Translation: CASSQDSAASTDTQYF.

V and J are TRBV7-2 and TRBJ1-5, with unresolved D. Germline V lookup: CDR1 SGHTA, CDR2 FQGNSA. This CDR3 is built from 15 residues. Trimming cost V 2 bases and J 3 bases, with 11 bases left between them. Here the CDR3 DNA reads TGTGCCAGCAGCTTAAAAAGGGCAGACAATCAGCCCCAGCATTTT. Protein: CASSLKRADNQPQHF. The full variable domain, in which reference TRBV7-2 and TRBJ1-5 provide the parts outside the CDR3, is GAGVSQSPSNKVTEKGKDVELRCDPISGHTALYWYRQSLGQGLEFLIYFQGNSAPDKSGLPSDRFSAERTGGSVSTLTIQRTQQEDSAVYLCASSLKRADNQPQHFGDGTRLSIL.

This clonotype was observed a handful of times. V is TRBV12-3 or TRBV12-4 and J is TRBJ1-2, with 8 bases that match TRBD1. Trimming removed 1 base from V and 5 bases from J; junction bases left unmatched: 12. This CDR3 has 17 residues. The CDR3 region is CASSLERLRQGWYGYTF. CDR3 sequence (DNA): TGTGCCAGCAGTTTAGAGAGGTTACGACAGGGGTGGTATGGCTACACCTTC.

The chain uses TRBV29-1 and TRBJ1-2; D remains unclear. V was cut by 3 bases and J by 8 bases, with 7 bases left in between. CDR3 size: 10 residues. Per the germline V gene, CDR1 is SQVTM and CDR2 is ANQGSEA. CDR3 in amino acids: CSVEEGGYTF. The DNA for the CDR3 is TGCAGCGTTGAGGAGGGAGGCTACACCTTC.

This clonotype was seen a handful of times. The rearrangement joins TRBV9 to TRBJ2-1, with TRBD2 identical over 11 bases. Germline trimming cut 3 bases from V and 9 bases from J; bases unmatched to any gene: 8. From germline, CDR1 is SGDLS and CDR2 YYNGEE. The CDR3 is 15 residues long. In nucleotides, the CDR3 is TGTGCCAGCAGCGCCCATAGCGGGAGGGGCAGTGAGCAGTTCTTC. Translated, it gives CASSAHSGRGSEQFF.

This clonotype was seen only a few times. This rearrangement joins TRBV3-1 to TRBJ2-3, with D unclear. The germline V and J ends were trimmed by 3 bases and 1 base, with 8 bases remaining between them. The CDR3 has 14 amino acids. CDR1 is LGHDT, CDR2 YNNKEL, per germline (reference sequence). The CDR3 loop reads CASSQTGGTDTQYF. CDR3 sequence (DNA): TGTGCCAGCAGCCAGACTGGCGGCACAGATACGCAGTATTTT.